The source of this T cell receptor (beta chain) is a study of T cells in localized non-small cell lung cancer. Notes on the study in general: The greatest T cell clonality was found in uninvolved adjacent lung (higher than in tumor).

Method: immunoSEQ multiplex PCR; TCRdb's copy keeps in-frame clones and lacks some. The table lists some 52,000 clones, around 80% of them singletons. On this clone itself: The antigen is unknown.

This CDR3 is 17 amino acids long. V was clipped by 0 bases and J by 7 bases; unmatched bases: 12. Germline V gives CDR1 LNHDA, CDR2 SQIVND (reference sequence). Here the sequenced sample was PBMCs, taken before any cancer treatment. This sequence was found in a woman aged 35-75 years with stage II lung adenocarcinoma. The chain joins TRBV19 to TRBJ2-1, with 7 positions matching TRBD1. CDR3 DNA: TGTGCCAGTAGTATAGAAGGCAGACAGGGTATGAAAAATGAGCAGTTCTTC. It yields the protein CASSIEGRQGMKNEQFF.